A single sample gave rise to the 25 T cell receptor beta chains below, sequenced in a study of human T cells and chemical hapten exposure. Sample time point: pre-sensitization, week 0. Treatment described: therapeutic diphenylcyclopropenone sensitization with weekly scalp DPC. MiXCR was run by TCRdb on the RACE reads, yielding one entry per CDR3 protein. The sample carries roughly 90,000 distinct CDR3 sequences, 8% to 10% recorded once. The sequencing here drew on whole blood, taken in connection with sensitization to the hapten diphenylcyclopropenone (DPC). Receptor source: a woman aged 40-49 years with alopecia areata. Some clones in this sample may be carry-over from other donors' samples.

This clonotype was counted at least ten times. The V and J genes are TRBV27 and TRBJ2-3; the D gene is possibly TRBD2 (5 bases). The CDR3 loop spans 14 amino acids. Trimming pared 5 bases from V and 0 bases from J, leaving 9 bases between. Germline CDR1 reads MNHEY; CDR2 reads SMNVEV (reference sequence). The CDR3 reads CASSIGKSTDTQYF. The CDR3 nucleotides are TGTGCCAGCAGTATCGGGAAAAGCACAGATACGCAGTATTTT.

This clonotype was counted a few times. The DNA of the CDR3 is TGTGCCAGCAGCCAAGGCCCAGGGAAAGGGGAGCTGTTTTTT. Translating gives CASSQGPGKGELFF. This chain joins TRBV3-1 and TRBJ2-2; maybe TRBD1 (5 bases). The germline V gene encodes CDR1 LGHDT and CDR2 YNNKEL (reference sequence). The CDR3 is 14 amino acids. Trimming took off 1 base at V and 8 bases at J, with 11 bases between the two ends. The full variable domain, in which reference TRBV3-1 and TRBJ2-2 provide the parts outside the CDR3, is DTAVSQTPKYLVTQMGNDKSIKCEQNLGHDTMYWYKQDSKKFLKIMFSYNNKELIINETVPNRFSPKSPDKAHLNLHINSLELGDSAVYFCASSQGPGKGELFFGEGSRLTVL.

This clonotype came up many times. The V and J genes are TRBV11-2 and TRBJ2-1; D gene ambiguous. This CDR3 is 14 amino acids long. Germline values: CDR1 SGHAT, CDR2 FQNNGV. V lost 1 base and J 2 bases, leaving 6 bases between the germline ends. This CDR3 is CASSLVVPYNEQFF. In nucleotides, the CDR3 is TGTGCCAGCAGCTTAGTGGTACCCTACAATGAGCAGTTCTTC.

CDR3 DNA sequence: TGTGCCAGCAGTTACCGGCCAGGGGGCGCTTATGGCTACACCTTC. This translates into CASSYRPGGAYGYTF. The chain uses TRBV6-5 and TRBJ1-2; TRBD1 matches 8 bases. Losses at the gene ends were 2 bases for V and 5 bases for J; bases not matched to a gene: 7. Germline lookup yields CDR1 MNHEY and CDR2 SVGAGI. The CDR3 runs to 15 residues.

This clonotype was counted only a few times. The rearrangement uses TRBV2 and TRBJ1-1; D may be TRBD1 (5 bases). This CDR3 contains 12 residues. V dropped 8 bases and J dropped 6 bases, with 13 bases sitting between them. The germline CDR1 and CDR2 sequences are SNHLY and FYNNEI. CDR3 region: CASWRWGAEAFF. As DNA, the CDR3 is TGTGCCAGCTGGCGGTGGGGGGCTGAAGCTTTCTTT.

A few counts support this clonotype. The gene calls are TRBV29-1 and TRBJ1-2; D unclear. This CDR3 has 14 residues. V lost 0 bases, J lost 6 bases, and 14 bases lay in between. Germline CDR1 is SQVTM and CDR2 is ANQGSEA. The CDR3 nucleotides read TGCAGCGTTGAAGATGATTCGGGGTTGGATGGCTACACCTTC. The encoded protein is CSVEDDSGLDGYTF.

In its sample, this clonotype was seen many times. The chain employs TRBV3-1 and TRBJ2-7; D could derive from TRBD1 or TRBD2 (6 bases each). From germline, CDR1 is LGHDT and CDR2 YNNKEL (reference sequence). CDR3 size: 16 residues. With 4 bases removed from V and 0 bases from J, the gap between germline ends came to 16 bases. The CDR3: CASSLSLGGHSYEQYF. CDR3 sequence (DNA): TGTGCCAGCAGCCTTTCCCTAGGGGGGCACTCCTACGAGCAGTACTTC.

This chain joins TRBV6-2 or TRBV6-3 and TRBJ2-7, with 12 bases aligning to TRBD1. CDR1 is MNHEY, CDR2 SVGEGT, per germline. The J segment lost 1 base and the V segment lost 6 bases, leaving 4 bases of the junction unmatched. The CDR3 loop spans 15 amino acids. CDR3 loop: CASSGDRGLSYEQYF. The CDR3 region has the DNA TGTGCCAGCAGCGGGGACAGGGGGCTTTCCTACGAGCAGTACTTC.

In its sample, this clonotype was seen many times. The chain has TRBV7-2 and TRBJ2-1; D call uncertain. V lost 4 bases, J lost 9 bases, and 10 bases lay in between. Germline V CDR1 and CDR2: SGHTA, FQGNSA. The CDR3 runs to 12 residues. This CDR3 reads CASSSTWGEQFF. For the CDR3, the DNA is TGTGCCAGCAGCTCCACGTGGGGTGAGCAGTTCTTC. The entire variable domain, with the rest obtained from reference TRBV7-2 and TRBJ2-1, is as follows: GAGVSQSPSNKVTEKGKDVELRCDPISGHTALYWYRQSLGQGLEFLIYFQGNSAPDKSGLPSDRFSAERTGGSVSTLTIQRTQQEDSAVYLCASSSTWGEQFFGPGTRLTVL.

This clonotype was seen a few times. V is TRBV6-6 and J is TRBJ1-2, with D unclear. The length of the CDR3 is 13 residues. Germline-derived CDR1 and CDR2 are MNHNY and SVGAGI (reference sequence). Trimming stripped 6 bases from V and 4 bases from J, with 12 bases between. The CDR3 loop is CASSPADLYGYTF. The CDR3 bases are TGTGCCAGCAGCCCCGCGGACCTCTATGGCTACACCTTC.

The CDR3, as DNA: TGTGCCAGCAGCTTATTCGAGGGTACGCAGTATTTT. This encodes CASSLFEGTQYF. The chain links TRBV7-2 to TRBJ2-3; weak D call: TRBD2 (5 bases). The CDR3 loop spans 12 amino acids. The V gene's germline CDR1 is SGHTA and CDR2 FQGNSA. V dropped 2 bases and J dropped 8 bases, with 8 bases sitting between them.

This clonotype was seen a few times. The chain uses TRBV4-3 and TRBJ2-5, with a possible D match to TRBD1 (6 bases). Germline V gene sequence: CDR1 LGHNA, CDR2 YSLEER. The CDR3 consists of 16 residues. V was clipped by 0 bases and J by 1 base, with 12 bases between them. CDR3 sequence: CASSQDRWGPQETQYF. DNA for the CDR3: TGCGCCAGCAGCCAAGATCGGTGGGGGCCCCAAGAGACCCAGTACTTC.

This clonotype was seen more than once but under ten times. The chain links TRBV7-9 to TRBJ1-1, with TRBD1 matching 9 bases. CDR1 SEHNR and CDR2 FQNEAQ come from the germline V gene (reference sequence). This CDR3 comprises 15 residues. J gave up 3 bases and V 5 bases, and 7 bases lay outside the gene matches. The CDR3 coding sequence is TGTGCCAGCAGCCCACCGAACAGGGGGCACACTGAAGCTTTCTTT. This encodes CASSPPNRGHTEAFF.

The rearrangement links TRBV5-1 to TRBJ1-1, with D perhaps matching TRBD1 (5 bases). Germline V gene data show CDR1 as SGHRS and CDR2 as YFSETQ. There are 14 residues in the CDR3. V lost 4 bases and J lost 2, with 12 bases in between. CDR3 nucleotides: TGCGCCAGCAGCCCGAGTGGGGGAAACACTGAAGCTTTCTTT. It specifies CASSPSGGNTEAFF.

This clonotype appeared many times. The chain links TRBV7-2 to TRBJ2-1; 12 bases map to TRBD2. The junction had 10 bases not matched to a gene; V was cut back by 5 bases and J by 14 bases. Germline V gene data show CDR1 as SGHTA and CDR2 as FQGNSA. This CDR3 is built from 14 residues. CDR3 sequence (DNA): TGTGCCAGCAGCCTCCTAGCGGGGGGGCAGATTGAGTTCTTC. Its protein product is CASSLLAGGQIEFF.

A remark on this clonotype: A read error may explain this, as a much larger clone is one base away. CDR3 residues: CASREQGATNQPRHF. The CDR3 nucleotides read TGTGCCAGCAGGGAACAGGGGGCTACAAATCAGCCCCGGCATTTT. The chain links TRBV2 to TRBJ1-5, with 9 bases lining up with TRBD1. Per the germline V gene, CDR1 is SNHLY and CDR2 is FYNNEI. The CDR3 has 15 amino acids. The variable domain in full, with the rest retrieved from reference TRBV2 and TRBJ1-5, is EPEVTQTPSHQVTQMGQEVILRCVPISNHLYFYWYRQILGQKVEFLVSFYNNEISEKSEIFDDQFSVERPDGSNFTLKIRSTKLEDSAMYFCASREQGATNQPRHFGDGTRLSIL.

This clonotype was observed many times. The genes are TRBV30 and TRBJ1-3; D gene ambiguous. Germline CDR1 and CDR2: GTSNPN and SVGIG (reference sequence). This CDR3 contains 14 residues. The germline V and J ends were trimmed by 2 bases and 2 bases, with 10 bases remaining between them. In DNA, the CDR3 is TGTGCCTGGAGTCATATCTCCCCTGGAAACACCATATATTTT. Protein: CAWSHISPGNTIYF.

This clonotype was seen repeatedly, ten times or more. The chain uses TRBV19 and TRBJ2-2; 7 nucleotides line up with TRBD1. CDR3 length: 13 amino acids. Germline CDR1 is LNHDA and CDR2 is SQIVND (reference sequence). Losses at the gene ends were 4 bases for V and 5 bases for J; bases not matched to a gene: 1. The CDR3: CASSTQGTGELFF. CDR3 coding DNA: TGTGCCAGTAGTACACAGGGGACCGGGGAGCTGTTTTTT.

This clonotype was found many times. The chain combines TRBV3-1 with TRBJ1-1; 9 bases agree with TRBD1. Germline assignment: CDR1 LGHDT and CDR2 YNNKEL (reference sequence). The CDR3 length is 12 residues. J gave up 11 bases and V 4 bases, and 5 bases lay outside the gene matches. As DNA, the CDR3 is TGTGCCAGCAGCCGGGACAGGGTTCGGGCTTTCTTT. Its protein product is CASSRDRVRAFF.

The rearrangement links TRBV5-1 to TRBJ2-2; 7 nucleotides match TRBD1. The CDR3 extends over 20 amino acids. V trimming: 3 bases; J trimming: 3 bases; junction bases outside the gene matches: 20. Germline values: CDR1 SGHRS, CDR2 YFSETQ. The CDR3 protein is CASSSTGQEVDPSYTGELFF. As DNA, the CDR3 is TGCGCCAGCAGCTCCACCGGACAGGAAGTCGATCCTTCCTACACCGGGGAGCTGTTTTTT.

This clonotype occurred a few times. The rearrangement links TRBV14 to TRBJ1-6, with 9 bases aligning to TRBD1. The CDR3 extends over 17 amino acids. The germline gives CDR1 SGHDN, CDR2 FVKESK. V was clipped by 4 bases and J by 7 bases; unmatched bases: 11. CDR3 bases: TGTGCCAGCAGCCGCCTTACCGGGACAGGGACGAATTCACCCCTCCACTTT. Translating it yields CASSRLTGTGTNSPLHF.

This clonotype was seen a handful of times. The rearrangement uses TRBV11-2 and TRBJ2-3, with D possibly called TRBD1 or TRBD2 (5 bases each). The V end was cut by 1 base, the J end by 1 base, with 9 bases between. This CDR3 spans 15 amino acids. Germline values: CDR1 SGHAT, CDR2 FQNNGV. The CDR3, as DNA: TGTGCCAGCAGCTTAGTCGGGGCTCGCACAGATACGCAGTATTTT. The encoded protein is CASSLVGARTDTQYF.

In this sample, this clonotype turned up many times. V and J are TRBV14 and TRBJ2-7; the match to TRBD1 covers 9 bases. J gave up 12 bases and V 1 base, and 7 bases lay outside the gene matches. The CDR3 spans 13 residues. The germline V gene encodes CDR1 SGHDN and CDR2 FVKESK. As DNA, the CDR3 is TGTGCCAGCAGCCAAGGAACAGGGGGCAAACGGTACTTC. Protein: CASSQGTGGKRYF.

This clonotype was seen repeatedly, ten times or more. The chain has TRBV7-3 and TRBJ1-6; TRBD1 aligns across 8 bases. The germline gives CDR1 SGHTA, CDR2 FQGTGA. The CDR3 sequence is 15 residues long. V lost 1 base to trimming and J lost 9 bases; unmatched junction nucleotides: 5. CDR3 DNA sequence: TGTGCCAGCAGCTTAATTTCAGGGGGCGGTTCACCCCTCCACTTT. It is translated as CASSLISGGGSPLHF. Looking up the rest from reference TRBV7-3 and TRBJ1-6 gives the full variable domain: GAGVSQTPSNKVTEKGKYVELRCDPISGHTALYWYRQSLGQGPEFLIYFQGTGAADDSGLPNDRFFAVRPEGSVSTLKIQRTERGDSAVYLCASSLISGGGSPLHFGNGTRLTVT.

This clonotype was observed at least ten times. V and J are TRBV7-2 and TRBJ1-5; 7 positions match TRBD1. In germline, CDR1 is SGHTA, CDR2 FQGNSA. Trimming took 2 bases from V and 2 from J; bases not matched to a gene: 3. This CDR3 has 15 amino acids. CDR3 amino acids: CASSLLGGGNQPQHF. Written as DNA, the CDR3 is TGTGCCAGCAGCTTATTAGGGGGCGGCAATCAGCCCCAGCATTTT.